Listed below are T cell receptor beta chains from one sample, sequenced in a study of cytomegalovirus exposure and HLA in healthy donors. Here immunoSEQ multiplex PCR was the method, and the copy in TCRdb shows in-frame clones only, minus some. The table includes about 130,000 clones, around 76% detected once. The sequenced material came from PBMCs. These receptors came from a woman aged 55-70 years in good health and CMV-seropositive. The CDR3 runs from the conserved cysteine through the conserved F or W. The order of the fields is J gene, D gene, clone size, V gene, CDR3 DNA, CDR3 protein. The D gene is left open where the match is weak. Clone sizes are given selectively: once, few, many, or a class where the clone is expanded.

TRBJ1-5	TRBD1	-	TRBV18	TGTGCCAGCTCACCACGGGGACAGGATGGGTATCAGCCCCAGCATTTT	CASSPRGQDGYQPQHF
TRBJ1-2	-	-	TRBV12-5	TGTGCTAGTGGTGACGAGGGCATACTTAACTATGGCTACACCTTC	CASGDEGILNYGYTF
TRBJ2-7	TRBD2	-	TRBV19	TGTGCCAGTCAGACCGGACTAGCGGGAGCTGCCGGCGAGCAGTACTTC	CASQTGLAGAAGEQYF
TRBJ2-1	-	few	TRBV11-2	TGTGCCAGCAGCGTAACTAGGGACAATGAGCAGTTCTTC	CASSVTRDNEQFF
TRBJ1-1	TRBD1	-	TRBV5-6	TGTGCCAGCAGCTTTGCCAGGGGGCTAACTGAAGCTTTCTTT	CASSFARGLTEAFF
TRBJ1-6	TRBD1	-	TRBV27	TGTGCCAGCAGTTTAGGGACAGTAGGTAGCTCACCCCTCCACTTT	CASSLGTVGSSPLHF
TRBJ1-5	-	-	TRBV30	TGTGCCTGGAGTGTACGGGGTGCTCAGCCCCAGCATTTT	CAWSVRGAQPQHF
TRBJ2-7	TRBD2	-	TRBV5-5	TGTGCCAGCAGCACCGGGACTAGCGGTAACTACGAGCAGTACTTC	CASSTGTSGNYEQYF
TRBJ1-5	TRBD1	-	TRBV5-6	TGTGCCAGCAGCTTGGACAGGGGGGTAAATCAGCCCCAGCATTTT	CASSLDRGVNQPQHF
TRBJ1-4	-	few	TRBV4-3	TGCGCCAGCAGCCAAGGGCAGGGGAATGAAAAACTGTTTTTT	CASSQGQGNEKLFF
TRBJ1-2	-	few	TRBV5-6	TGTGCCAGCAGCTTGTTGGCGATGGGCCACTATGGCTACACCTTC	CASSLLAMGHYGYTF
TRBJ2-1	TRBD2	-	TRBV9	TGTGCCAGCAGCGTTAGCGGGGTTGGGGGTAATGAGCAGTTCTTC	CASSVSGVGGNEQFF
TRBJ2-5	TRBD1	-	TRBV18	TGTGCCAGCTCCCCACTGGGACAGGGTAGTCGGGAGACCCAGTACTTC	CASSPLGQGSRETQYF
TRBJ1-4	TRBD1	once	TRBV2	TGTGCCAGCAGTCTTCGGGACAGGAGTGAAAAACTGTTTTTT	CASSLRDRSEKLFF
TRBJ2-5	TRBD2	-	TRBV5-1	TGCGCCAGCAGCATCAGCGGGGAGTACCAAGAGACCCAGTACTTC	CASSISGEYQETQYF
TRBJ2-4	-	-	TRBV5-8	TGTGCCAGCAGCTTAAGCGGCCTAGCCAAAAACATTCAGTACTTC	CASSLSGLAKNIQYF
TRBJ1-2	-	-	TRBV19	TGTGCCAGTCTCCTTTCAGGGCCAGGGGTCCCCACCTTC	CASLLSGPGVPTF
TRBJ2-7	TRBD2	-	TRBV7-9	TGTGCCAGCAGCTCACTCACCGGGACTAGCGGGAGGGTCTACGAGCAGTACTTC	CASSSLTGTSGRVYEQYF
TRBJ2-6	TRBD2	few	TRBV5-6	TGTGCCAGCAGCTTGACTAGCGGGAGTGGGGCCAACGTCCTGACTTTC	CASSLTSGSGANVLTF
TRBJ1-2	TRBD1	-	TRBV4-1	TGCGCCAGCAGCCAACAGGGGACAGGGTATGGCTACACCTTC	CASSQQGTGYGYTF
TRBJ2-1	-	-	TRBV10-3	TGTGCCATAAGTGGGGCAGCCTACAATGAGCAGTTCTTC	CAISGAAYNEQFF
TRBJ1-3	-	-	TRBV5-1	TGCGCCAGCAGCTTGTGGGGGCAGTCCGATGGAAACACCATATATTTT	CASSLWGQSDGNTIYF
TRBJ2-1	TRBD2	-	TRBV7-9	TGTGCCAGCAGCTTAGGCGGGACTAGCGTGAACTCCTACAATGAGCAGTTCTTC	CASSLGGTSVNSYNEQFF
TRBJ1-1	-	many	TRBV5-8	TGTGCCAGCAGCTTACCCTTATCCGGGACACCCTTT	CASSLPLSGTPF
TRBJ2-5	TRBD1	-	TRBV6-5	TGTGCCAGCAGGGAATTAGGGGGCAGGGAGACCCAGTACTTC	CASRELGGRETQYF
TRBJ2-3	-	-	TRBV18	TGTGCCAGCTCACCGGGGACTTCGCGGGATACGCAGTATTTT	CASSPGTSRDTQYF
TRBJ2-7	-	-	TRBV6-6	TGTGCCAGCACCCCGAGGGGGGGCTCCCACGAGCAGTACTTC	CASTPRGGSHEQYF
TRBJ1-2	-	-	TRBV18	TGTGCCAGCTCACCGGAGGGTCTCTATGGCTACACCTTC	CASSPEGLYGYTF
TRBJ2-7	-	-	TRBV15	TGTGCCACCAGCAGAGGGTACTACGAGCAGTACTTC	CATSRGYYEQYF
TRBJ2-7	TRBD1	-	TRBV7-6	TGTGCCAGCAGCATCGGGACAGGGGATTCCTACGAGCAGTACTTC	CASSIGTGDSYEQYF
TRBJ2-7	TRBD2	-	TRBV5-1	TGCGCCAGCAGCTTGGCCCCTAGCGGGAGTTTCCACGAGCAGTACTTC	CASSLAPSGSFHEQYF
TRBJ1-2	-	-	TRBV7-9	TGTGCCAGCAGCTTAAGCCTCGGAAGGGGGAAAGACTATGGCTACACCTTC	CASSLSLGRGKDYGYTF
TRBJ2-7	TRBD1	few	TRBV7-2	TGTGCCAGCAGCTTAAATTCGGGACAGGGTCGCAACGAGCAGTACTTC	CASSLNSGQGRNEQYF
TRBJ1-1	TRBD1	-	TRBV30	TGTGCCTGGAGTCCTAACCGGGACAGAACTTTCTTT	CAWSPNRDRTFF
TRBJ1-6	TRBD1	-	TRBV4-3	TGCGCCAGCAGCCAAGATTTAGGGACAGGGTCTTCACCCCTCCACTTT	CASSQDLGTGSSPLHF
TRBJ2-1	TRBD2	-	TRBV19	TGTGCCAGTAGTATAGTGAATAGCGGGACGGATGAGCAGTTCTTC	CASSIVNSGTDEQFF
TRBJ2-3	TRBD1	-	TRBV18	TGTGCCAGCCGACAGGGCGAAACGCGCACAGATACGCAGTATTTT	CASRQGETRTDTQYF
TRBJ1-2	-	-	TRBV27	TGTGCCAGCAGTTTATCGGAGAACTATGGCTACACCTTC	CASSLSENYGYTF
TRBJ2-7	TRBD1	-	TRBV5-1	TGCGCCAGCAGCACGGGACAGGCAGCCTACGAGCAGTACTTC	CASSTGQAAYEQYF
TRBJ1-4	-	-	TRBV18	TGTGCCAGCTCAGAGATCAAGAGGATTGCGGGGACTTATGAAAAACTGTTTTTT	CASSEIKRIAGTYEKLFF
TRBJ1-2	TRBD1	-	TRBV6-5	TGTGCCAGCGGAAAAGGGACAGCCTATGGCTACACCTTC	CASGKGTAYGYTF
TRBJ1-3	TRBD1	-	TRBV5-4	TGTGCCAGCAGCTCAGGGGGCTCCTCTGGAAACACCATATATTTT	CASSSGGSSGNTIYF
TRBJ2-1	TRBD2	few	TRBV19	TGTGCCAGTAGTCAGGGACTAGCGGGTTACAATGAGCAGTTCTTC	CASSQGLAGYNEQFF
TRBJ2-1	TRBD2	few	TRBV11-2	TGTGCCAGCCGGACTAGCGGTGTCGGTGAGCAGTTCTTC	CASRTSGVGEQFF
TRBJ2-6	TRBD1	-	TRBV7-2	TGTGCCAGCAGCATGAGGACCGGGACAGGGACCGTCCTGACTTTC	CASSMRTGTGTVLTF
TRBJ2-7	TRBD1	few	TRBV11-3	TGTGCCAGCAGCCCAGGGACAGGCCCCAAGTTTTCCCCCTACGAGCAGTACTTC	CASSPGTGPKFSPYEQYF
TRBJ2-7	-	once	TRBV14	TGTGCCAGCAGCCAACAGGCAGGATCCGGCTACGAGCAGTACTTC	CASSQQAGSGYEQYF
TRBJ2-3	-	-	TRBV4-3	TGCGCCAGCAGCCAAGATAGCGGTCCGAGCACAGATACGCAGTATTTT	CASSQDSGPSTDTQYF
TRBJ1-1	-	-	TRBV9	TGTGCCAGCAGCACCCGAGACAGAGCGAACACTGAAGCTTTCTTT	CASSTRDRANTEAFF
TRBJ1-2	TRBD1	-	TRBV10-3	TGTGCCATCAGTGAGAGGGGGACAGGGGATGGCTACACCTTC	CAISERGTGDGYTF
TRBJ1-1	TRBD1	few	TRBV14	TGTGCCAGCAGCCTAACAGGGGTTACTGAAGCTTTCTTT	CASSLTGVTEAFF
TRBJ2-1	-	-	TRBV27	TGTGCCAGCAGTCTGCTAGCGAGAGGGAATGAGCAGTTCTTC	CASSLLARGNEQFF
TRBJ2-5	-	-	TRBV2	TGTGCCAGCAATAAGGGGGTGGGAGAGACCCAGTACTTC	CASNKGVGETQYF